This T cell receptor (beta chain) appears in the sequencing data of a study of technical replicates of blood from several donors. Libraries were prepared by immunoSEQ multiplex PCR; TCRdb keeps only in-frame clonotypes and omits some of them. The data hold about 71,000 clones, with approximately 87% observed a single time. The length of the CDR3 is 14 residues. Germline loops: CDR1 SEHNR, CDR2 FQNEAQ (reference sequence). V was shortened by 4 bases and J by 7 bases, with 14 bases between the two germline ends. The chain joins TRBV7-9 to TRBJ2-1; no reliable D call. The receptor was isolated from a human donor in good health. Some clones in this sample may be carry-over from other donors' samples. Sequenced material: PBMCs. CDR3 sequence: CASSSSRLFNEQFF. The CDR3 DNA reads as TGTGCCAGCAGCTCCTCCCGACTCTTTAATGAGCAGTTCTTC.